The clone carrying this TCR beta chain has at least ten counts. One end of the junction varies from germline; a read error may be responsible. This sample was included in a study of CDR3 diversity in severe acne. From the PCR reads, TCRdb called clonotypes with MiXCR, one entry per CDR3 protein. The profile shows about 76,000 distinct CDR3 sequences, under 60% of them singletons. Per germline, CDR1 LGHDT and CDR2 YNNKEL (reference sequence). CDR3 length: 16 amino acids. The TCR was taken from a male donor in good health, without acne. Sequencing used blood. The rearrangement links TRBV3-1 to TRBJ2-5, with 7 positions matching TRBD2. The CDR3 nucleotides are TGTGCCAGCAGCCAAGATTTAGCTAGCGGCCAAGAGACCCAGCACTTC. It translates to CASSQDLASGQETQHF.